These 20 T cell receptor beta chains came from one sample sequenced in a study of breast tumors, draining lymph nodes, adjacent tissues. TCRdb itself ran the multiplex PCR reads through MiXCR, one entry per CDR3 protein. Here the sample spans approximately 170,000 distinct CDR3 sequences, about 33% being singletons. Axillary draining lymph nodes of breast cancer patients supplied the node samples. The sample taken for sequencing was axillary lymph node tissue. The origin of the receptors is a female donor with breast cancer. Some clones in this sample may be carry-over from other donors' samples.

This clonotype was detected ten times or more. V usage is TRBV11-1 and J usage is TRBJ2-3, with TRBD2 identical over 12 bases. In germline, CDR1 is SGHAT, CDR2 FQDESV (reference sequence). The CDR3 is 15 residues long. The V and J ends lost 4 bases and 5 bases, in that order; junction bases with no gene match: 4. The CDR3 region is CASSSSGGGRDTQYF. The CDR3 coding sequence is TGTGCCAGCAGCTCTAGCGGGGGGGGCAGAGATACGCAGTATTTT.

The chain employs TRBV11-2 and TRBJ1-5, with a possible D match to TRBD1 (6 bases). Trimming pared 4 bases from V and 13 bases from J, leaving 26 bases between. There are 16 residues in the CDR3. From germline, CDR1 is SGHAT and CDR2 FQNNGV. The CDR3 protein is CASSSPITGLTYEQHF. The CDR3 DNA follows: TGTGCCAGCAGCTCACCCATTACAGGGCTTACCTACGAGCAGCATTTT.

This chain joins TRBV2 and TRBJ1-6; 12 nucleotides match TRBD1. Germline V gene data show CDR1 as SNHLY and CDR2 as FYNNEI. V lost 10 bases to trimming and J lost 10 bases; unmatched junction nucleotides: 14. The CDR3 is 16 amino acids. The CDR3 region is CATLSGTGGARSPLHF. CDR3 DNA: TGTGCCACCCTATCCGGGACAGGGGGCGCGAGGTCACCCCTCCACTTT.

In its sample, this clonotype was seen many times. The chain recombines TRBV7-9 with TRBJ1-6; no reliable D call. V shed 2 bases and J shed 0 bases, with 11 bases lying between them. CDR3 size: 17 residues. Germline V gives CDR1 SEHNR, CDR2 FQNEAQ (reference sequence). CDR3 bases: TGTGCCAGCAGCTTAAGAGACGCAAGCTCCTATAATTCACCCCTCCACTTT. Translating it yields CASSLRDASSYNSPLHF.

This sequence joins TRBV7-6 and TRBJ2-5; possible D gene TRBD2, 6 bases. V was cut by 8 bases and J by 5 bases, with 24 bases left in between. CDR3 length: 16 amino acids. The germline V gene encodes CDR1 SGHVS and CDR2 FNYEAQ. The CDR3 is CASAPGGKRQEETQYF. The CDR3 bases are TGTGCCAGCGCCCCTGGGGGGAAGCGCCAAGAGGAGACCCAGTACTTC.

For this clonotype: Given the absence of the conserved phenylalanine or tryptophan at the CDR3 end, a read error is likely. The DNA is omitted, as the CDR3 cannot be located on it reliably, and the CDR3 follows TCRdb's listing. The CDR3 is CSVEAQRGDR. The V and J genes are TRBV29-1 and TRBJ2-5; the D call TRBD1 from the table was never checked on the DNA. The CDR3 numbers 10 amino acids, ends counted. The germline V gene encodes CDR1 SQVTM and CDR2 ANQGSEA.

Note on this clonotype: It is unclear where the CDR3 begins or ends on the DNA, so no DNA is shown, and the CDR3 is as TCRdb lists it. The chain combines TRBV5-1 with TRBJ1-2; the D call of TRBD1 is as the table states it, not checked on the DNA. Germline V gene lookup returns CDR1 SGHRS and CDR2 YFSETQ. The CDR3 totals 20 residues, both ends included. CDR3 sequence: CASSLVGTARTGELFFGYTF.

There are many counts of this clonotype. This chain connects TRBV4-1 to TRBJ1-2; 11 bases fit TRBD1. The CDR3 extends over 14 amino acids. V was pared by 5 bases and J by 8 bases, with 7 bases of the junction left unmatched. Germline CDR1 and CDR2: MGHRA and YSYEKL. Here the CDR3 DNA reads TGCGCCAGCAGCGAGGACAGGGGGCGCAGAGGCTACACCTTC. This encodes CASSEDRGRRGYTF.

This clonotype was observed at least ten times. This chain joins TRBV25-1 and TRBJ2-5, with D perhaps TRBD1 or TRBD2 (5 bases each). Trimming removed 8 bases from V and 3 bases from J, with 22 bases in between. The V gene's germline CDR1 is MGHDK and CDR2 SYGVNS. This CDR3 contains 16 residues. The CDR3 coding sequence is TGTGCCAGCCGAATTGAGGGCAGGGCGCAAAAAGAGACCCAGTACTTC. This translates into CASRIEGRAQKETQYF.

Note on this clonotype: This may stem from a read error, because a much larger clone lies one nucleotide away. The CDR3 does not close with the conserved phenylalanine or tryptophan, likely indicating a read error. The CDR3, as DNA: TGTGCCAGCAGTTTCCCCCGGGTCCTCAATCAGCCCCAGCATCTT. As protein: CASSFPRVLNQPQHL. This chain uses TRBV12-3 or TRBV12-4 with TRBJ1-5; D is unclear. The CDR3 covers 15 residues. Trimming took 3 bases from V and 3 from J, leaving 12 bases between them.

This chain joins TRBV9 and TRBJ2-1; 10 nucleotides align to TRBD2. Per the germline V gene, CDR1 is SGDLS and CDR2 is YYNGEE. The J segment lost 6 bases and the V segment lost 3 bases, leaving 12 bases of the junction unmatched. CDR3 length: 17 residues. The CDR3 spells CASSAGVTSGYANEQFF. In nucleotides, the CDR3 is TGTGCCAGCAGCGCCGGGGTGACTAGCGGGTATGCCAATGAGCAGTTCTTC.

This clonotype was observed a few times. The gene calls are TRBV6-2 or TRBV6-3 and TRBJ2-3, with 8 bases lining up with TRBD2. Unmatched junction bases numbered 10, after V lost 2 bases and J lost 3 bases. CDR1 is MNHEY, CDR2 SVGEGT, per germline. The CDR3 spans 17 residues. The CDR3 nucleotides are TGTGCCAGCAGTTACCCCCCCGGCTCTAGCGGGACAGATACGCAGTATTTT. This encodes CASSYPPGSSGTDTQYF.

This clonotype was counted only a few times. A much more abundant neighbour one base away suggests this may be a read error. The chain carries TRBV20-1 and TRBJ2-7; 9 bases fit TRBD1. There are 14 residues in the CDR3. CDR1 and CDR2 from the germline V gene are DFQATT and SNEGSKA (reference sequence). V lost 1 base to trimming and J lost 6 bases; unmatched junction nucleotides: 7. The CDR3 DNA is TGCAGTGCTAGAGCCCCGGGACAGGGTCCCGAGCAGTACTTC. It is translated as CSARAPGQGPEQYF.

This clonotype has a count of ten or more. The CDR3 reads CASSRGTTVRIDTQYF. The CDR3 DNA is TGCGCCAGCAGCCGAGGGACTACCGTGAGGATAGATACGCAGTATTTT. The rearrangement joins TRBV4-1 to TRBJ2-3; 7 bases agree with TRBD2. The CDR3 has 16 amino acids. Trimming cost V 4 bases and J 5 bases; bases outside gene matches: 12. Germline assignment: CDR1 MGHRA and CDR2 YSYEKL.

Ten or more counts support this clonotype. The V call is TRBV20-1, the J call TRBJ2-1; D may correspond to TRBD1 or TRBD2 (5 bases each). The V gene lost 3 bases and the J gene lost 5 bases, with 20 bases spanning the gap. This CDR3 has 16 residues. Germline lookup yields CDR1 DFQATT and CDR2 SNEGSKA (reference sequence). CDR3 sequence reads: CSARPSGLGVNNEQFF. The CDR3 DNA is TGCAGTGCTAGGCCCTCCGGACTGGGGGTGAACAATGAGCAGTTCTTC.

At least ten counts were recorded for this clonotype. A read error is possible here, since a much larger clone lies one base away. This sequence joins TRBV6-1 and TRBJ1-2; 11 bases agree with TRBD1. CDR3 size: 15 residues. CDR1 and CDR2 (germline): MNHNS, SASEGT. Germline trimming cut 5 bases from V and 7 bases from J; bases unmatched to any gene: 9. The CDR3 protein is CASSLGQGATSGYTF. The CDR3 DNA follows: TGTGCCAGCAGTCTAGGACAGGGGGCGACGAGTGGCTACACCTTC.

The CDR3 nucleotides are TGTGCCAGCAGCTGCTCGGGACAGGGGGCCAGCTCTGGGGCCAACGTCCTGACTTTC. It specifies CASSCSGQGASSGANVLTF. The chain has TRBV5-8 and TRBJ2-6; TRBD1 matches 12 bases. Germline loops: CDR1 SGHTS, CDR2 YDEGEE. The ends lost 3 bases at V and 0 bases at J; junction bases unmatched: 7. CDR3 size: 19 residues.

The table lists this clonotype with many counts. The rearrangement links TRBV14 to TRBJ1-2; the D is unclear. From germline, CDR1 is SGHDN and CDR2 FVKESK. V dropped 5 bases and J dropped 3 bases, with 16 bases sitting between them. The CDR3 spans 15 residues. The CDR3 reads CASSSGWPPDYGYTF. The CDR3 DNA reads TGTGCCAGCAGCTCAGGCTGGCCACCCGACTATGGCTACACCTTC.

For this clonotype: The junction does not match germline at one end; this may be a read error. The rearrangement links TRBV2 to TRBJ2-5, with TRBD1 identical over 10 bases. Germline CDR1 reads SNHLY; CDR2 reads FYNNEI. The CDR3 totals 15 residues. In nucleotides, the CDR3 is TGTGCCAGCAGCGGGCGGGACAGGGGAATGGGTCATCCAAGCTTC. Translated, it gives CASSGRDRGMGHPSF.

The J gene is TRBJ1-1, the V gene TRBV12-5, with D possibly matching TRBD1 (5 bases). The CDR3 loop spans 14 amino acids. The germline gives CDR1 LGHNT, CDR2 FRNRAP. The CDR3 spells CASRCTCGMGGAFF. The CDR3 region has the DNA TGTGCCAGCAGATGTACTTGCGGGATGGGGGGAGCTTTCTTT.